This entry lists 8 T cell receptor beta chains sequenced from one sample in a study of blood T cells in healthy people across ages. Combining a sample-barcoded 5' primer with a J-beta primer mix, a second PCR ran for about 7 to 11 cycles. TCRdb processed the 5' RACE reads anew with MiXCR; each CDR3 protein has one entry. Of around 500,000 distinct CDR3 sequences listed, under 55% are singletons. Sequencing was carried out using blood. The receptor set was obtained from a man older than 75 in good health.

The rearrangement links TRBV4-3 to TRBJ2-1; 10 bases match TRBD1. CDR1 is LGHNA, CDR2 YSLEER, per germline. Losses at the gene ends were 2 bases for V and 8 bases for J; bases not matched to a gene: 9. The CDR3 totals 16 residues. The CDR3 bases are TGCGCCAGCAGCCAACGTTCCGGGACAGGGGCTTATGAGCAGTTCTTC. Its translation is CASSQRSGTGAYEQFF.

In its sample, this clonotype was seen a few times. The J gene is TRBJ2-3, the V gene TRBV12-3 or TRBV12-4, with TRBD2 identical over 10 bases. This CDR3 spans 17 amino acids. V was pared by 5 bases and J by 1 base, with 9 bases of the junction left unmatched. The CDR3 DNA follows: TGTGCCAGCAGTCGCGGACTAGCGGAGTTGGGCACAGATACGCAGTATTTT. Translating gives CASSRGLAELGTDTQYF.

V and J are TRBV20-1 and TRBJ2-7; 10 bases fit TRBD2. The V gene's germline CDR1 is DFQATT and CDR2 SNEGSKA (reference sequence). Losses at the gene ends were 4 bases for V and 1 base for J; bases not matched to a gene: 4. The CDR3 runs to 14 residues. This chain's CDR3 is CSAIGLAVSYEQYF. CDR3 sequence (DNA): TGCAGTGCTATCGGACTAGCGGTTTCCTACGAGCAGTACTTC.

This chain joins TRBV5-8 and TRBJ2-1; 12 nucleotides match TRBD2. Trimming removed 0 bases from V and 5 bases from J; junction bases left unmatched: 9. The CDR3 consists of 18 residues. In germline, CDR1 is SGHTS, CDR2 YDEGEE. CDR3 coding DNA: TGTGCCAGCAGCTTGGCGAAGACTAGCGGGAGTCATAACAATGAGCAGTTCTTC. This gives the protein CASSLAKTSGSHNNEQFF.

As concerns this clonotype: A junction boundary mismatches the germline segment, possibly from a read error. The CDR3 sequence: CASSSTITTSEKLFF. The DNA of the CDR3 is TGTGCCAGCAGCTCTACAATCACAACTAGTGAAAAACTGTTTTTT. The rearrangement uses TRBV7-2 and TRBJ1-4, with no clear D. Germline V gives CDR1 SGHTA, CDR2 FQGNSA. This CDR3 comprises 15 residues.

This clonotype has only a few counts. This CDR3 is CASSPSGTSYNEQFF. CDR3 in DNA: TGTGCCAGCAGTCCGAGCGGGACCTCCTACAATGAGCAGTTCTTC. This chain links TRBV6-2 or TRBV6-3 with TRBJ2-1, with 7 bases fitting TRBD2. Germline CDR1 reads MNHEY; CDR2 reads SVGEGT. V lost 5 bases to trimming and J lost 0 bases; unmatched junction nucleotides: 4. The CDR3 contains 15 residues.

The V gene is TRBV20-1, the J gene TRBJ2-7, with unresolved D. Trimming removed 3 bases from V and 6 bases from J, with 9 bases in between. The CDR3 runs 11 residues. Germline V gene data show CDR1 as DFQATT and CDR2 as SNEGSKA (reference sequence). CDR3 loop: CSASTPSEQYF. CDR3 coding DNA: TGCAGTGCTAGTACCCCCAGCGAGCAGTACTTC.

The J gene is TRBJ2-1, the V gene TRBV12-3 or TRBV12-4; D is unresolved. The CDR3 extends over 14 amino acids. V was clipped by 8 bases and J by 0 bases, with 11 bases between them. The CDR3 reads CASLPGRSYNEQFF. DNA of the CDR3: TGTGCCAGCCTACCGGGCCGCTCCTACAATGAGCAGTTCTTC.